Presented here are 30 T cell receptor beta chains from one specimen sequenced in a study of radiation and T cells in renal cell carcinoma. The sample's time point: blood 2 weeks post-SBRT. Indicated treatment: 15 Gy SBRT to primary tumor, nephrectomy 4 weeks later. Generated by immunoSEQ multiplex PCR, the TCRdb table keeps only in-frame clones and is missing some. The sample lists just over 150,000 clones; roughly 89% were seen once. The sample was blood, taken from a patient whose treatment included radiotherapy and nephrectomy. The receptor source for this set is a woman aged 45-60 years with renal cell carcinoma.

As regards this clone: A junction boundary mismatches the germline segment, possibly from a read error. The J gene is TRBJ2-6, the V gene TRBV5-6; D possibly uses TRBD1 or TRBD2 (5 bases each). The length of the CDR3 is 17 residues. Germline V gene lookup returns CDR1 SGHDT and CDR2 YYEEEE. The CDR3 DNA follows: TGTGCCAGCACCTTGCTCGGGGCCAGCTCTGGGGCCAACGTCCTGACTTTC. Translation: CASTLLGASSGANVLTF.

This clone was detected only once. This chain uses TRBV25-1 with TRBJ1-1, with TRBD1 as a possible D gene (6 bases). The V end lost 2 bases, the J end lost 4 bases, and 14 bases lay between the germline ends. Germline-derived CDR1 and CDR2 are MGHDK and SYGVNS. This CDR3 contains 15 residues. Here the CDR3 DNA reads TGTGCCAGCAGTGAAGCAGGGCAGGGGCGCACTGAAGCTTTCTTT. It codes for CASSEAGQGRTEAFF.

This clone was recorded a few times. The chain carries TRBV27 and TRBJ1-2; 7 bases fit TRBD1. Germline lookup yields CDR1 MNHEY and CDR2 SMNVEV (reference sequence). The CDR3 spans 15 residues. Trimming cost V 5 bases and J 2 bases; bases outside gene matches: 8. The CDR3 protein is CASSKKGARNYGYTF. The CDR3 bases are TGTGCCAGCAGTAAAAAGGGGGCGCGGAACTATGGCTACACCTTC.

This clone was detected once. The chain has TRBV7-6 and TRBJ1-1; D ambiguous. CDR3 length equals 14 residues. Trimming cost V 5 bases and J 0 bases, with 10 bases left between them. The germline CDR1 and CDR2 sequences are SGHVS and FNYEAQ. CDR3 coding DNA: TGTGCCAGCAGCATGGCACATATGAACACTGAAGCTTTCTTT. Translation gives CASSMAHMNTEAFF.

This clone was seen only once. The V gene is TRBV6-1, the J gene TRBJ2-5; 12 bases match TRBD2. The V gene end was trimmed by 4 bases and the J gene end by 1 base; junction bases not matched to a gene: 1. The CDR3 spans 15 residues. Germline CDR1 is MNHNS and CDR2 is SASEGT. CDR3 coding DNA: TGTGCCAGCAGTGTACTAGCGGGGGGCCAAGAGACCCAGTACTTC. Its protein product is CASSVLAGGQETQYF.

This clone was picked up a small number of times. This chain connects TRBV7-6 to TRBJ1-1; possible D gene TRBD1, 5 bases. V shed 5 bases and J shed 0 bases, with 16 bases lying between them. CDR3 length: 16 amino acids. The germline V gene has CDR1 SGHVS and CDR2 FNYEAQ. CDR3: CASSGSSAGMNTEAFF. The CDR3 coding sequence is TGTGCCAGCAGCGGCTCCTCGGCAGGGATGAACACTGAAGCTTTCTTT.

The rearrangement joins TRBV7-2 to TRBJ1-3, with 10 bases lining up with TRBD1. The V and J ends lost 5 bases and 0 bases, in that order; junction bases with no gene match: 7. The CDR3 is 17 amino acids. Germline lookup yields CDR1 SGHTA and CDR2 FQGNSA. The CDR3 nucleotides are TGTGCCAGCAGCCTACCGGGACAGGGGATCTCTGGAAACACCATATATTTT. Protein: CASSLPGQGISGNTIYF.

The CDR3 DNA sequence: TGTGCCAGCAGCTTATCGGGACCATACAATGAGCAGTTCTTC. As protein: CASSLSGPYNEQFF. The chain recombines TRBV11-3 with TRBJ2-1, with D perhaps TRBD1 or TRBD2 (5 bases each). The CDR3 runs to 14 residues. Germline-derived CDR1 and CDR2 are SGHNT and YENEEA. V lost 2 bases and J 4 bases, leaving 9 bases between the germline ends. Full variable domain (rest looked up from reference TRBV11-3 and TRBJ2-1): EAGVVQSPRYKIIEKKQPVAFWCNPISGHNTLYWYLQNLGQGPELLIRYENEEAVDDSQLPKDRFSAERLKGVDSTLKIQPAELGDSAVYLCASSLSGPYNEQFFGPGTRLTVL.

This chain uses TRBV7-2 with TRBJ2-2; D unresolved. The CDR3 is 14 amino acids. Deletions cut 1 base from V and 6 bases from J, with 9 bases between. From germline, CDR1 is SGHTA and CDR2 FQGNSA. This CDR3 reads CASSLDWLSGELFF. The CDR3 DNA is TGTGCCAGCAGCTTAGACTGGCTTTCCGGGGAGCTGTTTTTT.

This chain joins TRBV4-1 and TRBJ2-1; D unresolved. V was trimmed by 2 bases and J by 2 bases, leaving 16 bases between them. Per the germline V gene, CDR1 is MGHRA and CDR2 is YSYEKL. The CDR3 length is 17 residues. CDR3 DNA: TGCGCCAGCAGCCAATTTCTGGGCGGCCGAACCTACAATGAGCAGTTCTTC. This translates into CASSQFLGGRTYNEQFF.

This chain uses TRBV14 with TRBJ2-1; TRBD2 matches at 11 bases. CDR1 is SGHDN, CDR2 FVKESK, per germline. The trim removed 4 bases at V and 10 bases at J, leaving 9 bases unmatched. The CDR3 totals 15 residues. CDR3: CASSRGLAGVKEQFF. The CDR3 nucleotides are TGTGCCAGCAGCCGTGGACTAGCGGGTGTAAAGGAGCAGTTCTTC.

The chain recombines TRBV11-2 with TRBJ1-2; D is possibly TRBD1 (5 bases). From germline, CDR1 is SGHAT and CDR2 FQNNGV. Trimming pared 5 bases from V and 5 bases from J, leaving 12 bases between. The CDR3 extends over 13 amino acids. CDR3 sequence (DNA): TGTGCCAGCAGCCCCGGGACTGCTTATGGCTACACCTTC. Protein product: CASSPGTAYGYTF. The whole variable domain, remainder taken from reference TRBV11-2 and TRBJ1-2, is EAGVAQSPRYKIIEKRQSVAFWCNPISGHATLYWYQQILGQGPKLLIQFQNNGVVDDSQLPKDRFSAERLKGVDSTLKIQPAKLEDSAVYLCASSPGTAYGYTFGSGTRLTVV.

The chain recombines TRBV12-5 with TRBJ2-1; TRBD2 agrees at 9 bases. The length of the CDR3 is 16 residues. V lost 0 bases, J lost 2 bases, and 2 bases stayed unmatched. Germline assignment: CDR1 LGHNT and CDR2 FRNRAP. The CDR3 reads CASGLVAGGPYNEQFF. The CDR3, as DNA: TGTGCTAGTGGTTTGGTAGCGGGGGGCCCCTACAATGAGCAGTTCTTC.

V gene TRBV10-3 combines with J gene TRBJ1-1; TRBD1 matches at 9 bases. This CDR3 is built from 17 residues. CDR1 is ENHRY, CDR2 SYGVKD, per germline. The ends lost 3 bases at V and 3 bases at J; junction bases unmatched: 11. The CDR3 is CAISEQGAWRRDTEAFF. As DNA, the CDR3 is TGTGCCATCAGTGAACAGGGGGCTTGGCGAAGGGACACTGAAGCTTTCTTT.

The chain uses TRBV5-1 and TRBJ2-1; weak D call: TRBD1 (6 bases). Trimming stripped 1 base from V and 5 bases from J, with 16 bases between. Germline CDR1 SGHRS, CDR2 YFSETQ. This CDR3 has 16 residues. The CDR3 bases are TGCGCCAGCAGCTTGAGGCCGATCGGGGACAACAATGAGCAGTTCTTC. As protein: CASSLRPIGDNNEQFF.

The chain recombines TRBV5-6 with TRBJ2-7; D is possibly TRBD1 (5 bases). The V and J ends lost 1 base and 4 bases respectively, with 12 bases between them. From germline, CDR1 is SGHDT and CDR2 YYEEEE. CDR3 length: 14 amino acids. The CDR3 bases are TGTGCCAGCAGCTTGAGGGGTGGGGTGTACGAGCAGTACTTC. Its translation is CASSLRGGVYEQYF.

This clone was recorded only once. The CDR3 is CASSYPGNTQYF. CDR3 nucleotide sequence: TGTGCCAGCAGCTATCCAGGGAATACGCAGTATTTT. V is TRBV7-9 and J is TRBJ2-3, with D perhaps TRBD1 (5 bases). The CDR3 runs 12 residues. The germline V gene encodes CDR1 SEHNR and CDR2 FQNEAQ (reference sequence). Trimming stripped 4 bases from V and 7 bases from J, with 9 bases between. The complete variable domain, with remaining parts taken from reference TRBV7-9 and TRBJ2-3, reads DTGVSQNPRHKITKRGQNVTFRCDPISEHNRLYWYRQTLGQGPEFLTYFQNEAQLEKSRLLSDRFSAERPKGSFSTLEIQRTEQGDSAMYLCASSYPGNTQYFGPGTRLTVL.

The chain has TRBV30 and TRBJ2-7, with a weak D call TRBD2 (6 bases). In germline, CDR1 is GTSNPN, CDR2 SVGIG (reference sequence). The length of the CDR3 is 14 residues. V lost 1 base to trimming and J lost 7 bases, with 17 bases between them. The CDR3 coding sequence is TGTGCCTGGAGTGGTTTCCAGCGGGCGGGAGAGCAGTACTTC. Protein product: CAWSGFQRAGEQYF.

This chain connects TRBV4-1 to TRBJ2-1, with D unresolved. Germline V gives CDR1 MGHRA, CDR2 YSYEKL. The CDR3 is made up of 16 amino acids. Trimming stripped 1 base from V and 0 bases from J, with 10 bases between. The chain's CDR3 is CASSQGSFGSYNEQFF. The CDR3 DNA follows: TGCGCCAGCAGCCAAGGGTCTTTCGGCTCCTACAATGAGCAGTTCTTC.

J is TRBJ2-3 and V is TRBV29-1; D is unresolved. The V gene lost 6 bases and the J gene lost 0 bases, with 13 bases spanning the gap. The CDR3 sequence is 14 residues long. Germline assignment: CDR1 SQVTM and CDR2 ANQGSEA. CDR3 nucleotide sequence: TGCAGCGTCGATCTGGACGGTAGCACAGATACGCAGTATTTT. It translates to CSVDLDGSTDTQYF.

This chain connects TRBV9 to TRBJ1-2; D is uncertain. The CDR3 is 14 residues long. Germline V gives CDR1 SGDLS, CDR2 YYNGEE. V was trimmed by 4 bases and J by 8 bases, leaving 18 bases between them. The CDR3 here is CASSLTRASGGYTF. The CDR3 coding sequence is TGTGCCAGCAGCCTGACTAGGGCCTCCGGCGGCTACACCTTC.

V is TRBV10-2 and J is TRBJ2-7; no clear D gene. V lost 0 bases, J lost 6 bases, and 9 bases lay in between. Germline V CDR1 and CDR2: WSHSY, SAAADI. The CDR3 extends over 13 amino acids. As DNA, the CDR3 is TGCGCCAGCAGTGAGTCCCCTCAAAGCGAGCAGTACTTC. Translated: CASSESPQSEQYF.

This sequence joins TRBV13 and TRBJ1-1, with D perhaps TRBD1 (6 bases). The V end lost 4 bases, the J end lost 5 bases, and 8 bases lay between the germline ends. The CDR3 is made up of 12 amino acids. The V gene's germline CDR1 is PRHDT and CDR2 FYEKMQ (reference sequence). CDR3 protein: CASSSGDTEAFF. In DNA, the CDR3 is TGTGCCAGCAGCTCAGGGGATACTGAAGCTTTCTTT.

CDR3 nucleotides: TGCGCCAGCAGCCCTCGACTGGGTATAGGAGAGACCCAGTACTTC. Its protein product is CASSPRLGIGETQYF. The V call is TRBV5-1, the J call TRBJ2-5; D gene unclear. The CDR3 runs 15 residues. The germline V and J ends were trimmed by 4 bases and 4 bases, with 17 bases remaining between them. The germline gives CDR1 SGHRS, CDR2 YFSETQ.

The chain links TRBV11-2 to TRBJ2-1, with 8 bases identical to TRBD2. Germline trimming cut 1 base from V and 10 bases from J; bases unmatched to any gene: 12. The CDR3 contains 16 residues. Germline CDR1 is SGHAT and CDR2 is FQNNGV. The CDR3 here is CASSLAMGGGSREQFF. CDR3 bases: TGTGCCAGCAGCTTAGCTATGGGCGGGGGGTCCCGGGAGCAGTTCTTC.

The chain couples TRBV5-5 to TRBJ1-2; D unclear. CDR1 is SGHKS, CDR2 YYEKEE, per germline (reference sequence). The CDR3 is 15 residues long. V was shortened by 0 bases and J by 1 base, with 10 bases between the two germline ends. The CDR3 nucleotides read TGTGCCAGCAGCTTGGCCCCAACAGATAACTATGGCTACACCTTC. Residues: CASSLAPTDNYGYTF.

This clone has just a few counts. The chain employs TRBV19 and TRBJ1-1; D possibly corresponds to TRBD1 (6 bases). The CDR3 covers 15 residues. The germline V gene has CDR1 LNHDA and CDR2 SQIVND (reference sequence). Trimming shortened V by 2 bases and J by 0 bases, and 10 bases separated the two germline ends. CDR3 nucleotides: TGTGCCAGTAGTATATCACAGGGACTGAACACTGAAGCTTTCTTT. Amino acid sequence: CASSISQGLNTEAFF.

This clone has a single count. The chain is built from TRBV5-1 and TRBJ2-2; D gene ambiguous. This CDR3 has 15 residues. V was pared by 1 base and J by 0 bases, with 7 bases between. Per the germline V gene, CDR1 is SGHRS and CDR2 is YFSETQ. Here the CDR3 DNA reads TGCGCCAGCAGCTTGAGCGACGCGAACACCGGGGAGCTGTTTTTT. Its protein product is CASSLSDANTGELFF.

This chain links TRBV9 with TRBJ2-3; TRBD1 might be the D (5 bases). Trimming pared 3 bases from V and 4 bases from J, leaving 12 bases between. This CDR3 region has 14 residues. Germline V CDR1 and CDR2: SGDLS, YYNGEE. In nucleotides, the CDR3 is TGTGCCAGCAGCGCTGGCTCAGGGCCAGATACGCAGTATTTT. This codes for CASSAGSGPDTQYF. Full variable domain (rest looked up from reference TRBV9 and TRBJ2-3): DSGVTQTPKHLITATGQRVTLRCSPRSGDLSVYWYQQSLDQGLQFLIQYYNGEERAKGNILERFSAQQFPDLHSELNLSSLELGDSALYFCASSAGSGPDTQYFGPGTRLTVL.

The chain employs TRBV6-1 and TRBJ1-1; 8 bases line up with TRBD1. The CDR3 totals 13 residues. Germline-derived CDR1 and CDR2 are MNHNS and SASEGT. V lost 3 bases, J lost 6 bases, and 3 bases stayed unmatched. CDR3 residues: CASSETGVAEAFF. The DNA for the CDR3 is TGTGCCAGCAGTGAGACAGGGGTGGCTGAAGCTTTCTTT.